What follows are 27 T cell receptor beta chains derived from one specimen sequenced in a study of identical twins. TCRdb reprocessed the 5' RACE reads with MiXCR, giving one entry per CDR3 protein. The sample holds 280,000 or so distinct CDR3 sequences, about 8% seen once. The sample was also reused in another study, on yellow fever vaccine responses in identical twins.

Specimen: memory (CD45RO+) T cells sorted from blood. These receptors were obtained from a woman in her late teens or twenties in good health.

CDR3 sequence: CASVLAELGYEQYF. In nucleotides, the CDR3 is TGTGCCAGCGTCCTAGCGGAACTTGGCTACGAGCAGTACTTC. The gene calls are TRBV6-1 and TRBJ2-7, with 7 bases that match TRBD2. This CDR3 has 14 residues. Trimming took 8 bases from V and 3 from J; bases not matched to a gene: 10. CDR1 is MNHNS, CDR2 SASEGT, per germline.

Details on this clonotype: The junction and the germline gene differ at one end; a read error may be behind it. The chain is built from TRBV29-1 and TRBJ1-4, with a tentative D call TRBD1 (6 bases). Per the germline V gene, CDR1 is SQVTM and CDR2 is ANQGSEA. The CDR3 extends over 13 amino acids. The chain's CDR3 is CSVAGQGSEKLFF. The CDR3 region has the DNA TGCAGCGTTGCTGGTCAGGGGAGTGAAAAACTCTTTTTT. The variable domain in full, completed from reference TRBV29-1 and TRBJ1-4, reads SAVISQKPSRDICQRGTSLTIQCQVDSQVTMMFWYRQQPGQSLTLIATANQGSEATYESGFVIDKFPISRPNLTFSTLTVSNMSPEDSSIYLCSVAGQGSEKLFFGSGTQLSVL.

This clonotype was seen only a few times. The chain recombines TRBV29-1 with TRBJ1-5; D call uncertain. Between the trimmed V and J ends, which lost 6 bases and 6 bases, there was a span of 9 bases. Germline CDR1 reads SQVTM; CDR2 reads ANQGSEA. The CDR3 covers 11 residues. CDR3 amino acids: CSVQSGQPQHF. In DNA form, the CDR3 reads TGCAGCGTCCAGTCGGGTCAGCCCCAGCATTTT.

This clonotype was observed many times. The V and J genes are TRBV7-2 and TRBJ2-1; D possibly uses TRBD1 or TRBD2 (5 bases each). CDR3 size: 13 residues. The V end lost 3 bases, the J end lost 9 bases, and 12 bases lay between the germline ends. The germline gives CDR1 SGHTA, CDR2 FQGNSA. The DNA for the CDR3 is TGTGCCAGCAGCTTGGGGACCCCGAGTGAGCAGTTCTTC. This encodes CASSLGTPSEQFF.

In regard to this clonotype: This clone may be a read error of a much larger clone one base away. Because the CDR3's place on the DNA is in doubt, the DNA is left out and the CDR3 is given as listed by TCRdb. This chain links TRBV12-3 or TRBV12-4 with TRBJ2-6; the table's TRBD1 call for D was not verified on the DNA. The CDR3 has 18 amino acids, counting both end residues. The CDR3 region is CASCFLRQGAGGANVLTF.

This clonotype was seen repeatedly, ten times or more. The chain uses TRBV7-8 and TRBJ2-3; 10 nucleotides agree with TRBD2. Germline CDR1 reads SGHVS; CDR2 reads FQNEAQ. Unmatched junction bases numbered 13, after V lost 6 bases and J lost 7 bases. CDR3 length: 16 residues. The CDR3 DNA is TGTGCCAGCAGTCGTCTAGCGGGGGCCTCGGGGAATACGCAGTATTTT. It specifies CASSRLAGASGNTQYF.

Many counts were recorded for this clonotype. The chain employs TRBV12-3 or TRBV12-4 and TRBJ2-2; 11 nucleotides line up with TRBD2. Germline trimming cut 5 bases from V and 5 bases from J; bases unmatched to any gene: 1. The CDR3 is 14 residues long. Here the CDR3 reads CASSGTSGTGELFF. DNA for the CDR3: TGTGCCAGCAGTGGGACTAGCGGAACCGGGGAGCTGTTTTTT.

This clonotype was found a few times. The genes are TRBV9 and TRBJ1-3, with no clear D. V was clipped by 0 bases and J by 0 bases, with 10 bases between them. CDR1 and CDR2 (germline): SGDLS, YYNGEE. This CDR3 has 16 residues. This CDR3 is CASSVGFELSGNTIYF. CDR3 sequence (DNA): TGTGCCAGCAGCGTAGGGTTCGAGCTCTCTGGAAACACCATATATTTT.

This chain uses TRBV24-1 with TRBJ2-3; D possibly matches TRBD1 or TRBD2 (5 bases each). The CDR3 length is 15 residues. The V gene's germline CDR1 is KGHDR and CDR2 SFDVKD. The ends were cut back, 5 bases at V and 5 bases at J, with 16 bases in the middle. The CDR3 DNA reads TGTGCCACCAGTGTGCCGGGGACCGCACGAGATACGCAGTATTTT. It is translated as CATSVPGTARDTQYF.

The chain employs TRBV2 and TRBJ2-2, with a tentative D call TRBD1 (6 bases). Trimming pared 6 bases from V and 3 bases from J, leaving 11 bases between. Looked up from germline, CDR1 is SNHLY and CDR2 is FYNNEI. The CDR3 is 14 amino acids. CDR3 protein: CASSGDTYTGELFF. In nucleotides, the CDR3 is TGTGCCAGCAGCGGGGACACTTACACCGGGGAGCTGTTTTTT.

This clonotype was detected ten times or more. CDR3 loop: CASSLRIQETQYF. CDR3 sequence (DNA): TGTGCCAGCAGCCTAAGGATCCAAGAGACCCAGTACTTC. The chain has TRBV7-9 and TRBJ2-5; D gene unclear. Between the trimmed V and J ends, which lost 5 bases and 1 base, there was a span of 8 bases. Germline CDR1 reads SEHNR; CDR2 reads FQNEAQ (reference sequence). The CDR3 has 13 amino acids. Filled out from reference TRBV7-9 and TRBJ2-5, the complete variable domain reads DTGVSQNPRHKITKRGQNVTFRCDPISEHNRLYWYRQTLGQGPEFLTYFQNEAQLEKSRLLSDRFSAERPKGSFSTLEIQRTEQGDSAMYLCASSLRIQETQYFGPGTRLLVL.

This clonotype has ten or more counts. CDR3 bases: TGCAGTGCTGCTAGCGGGAGGGATAACGGCGAGCAGTACTTC. Amino acid sequence: CSAASGRDNGEQYF. The chain combines TRBV20-1 with TRBJ2-7; TRBD2 agrees at 12 bases. V was clipped by 5 bases and J by 6 bases; unmatched bases: 8. The CDR3 loop spans 14 amino acids. The germline CDR1 and CDR2 sequences are DFQATT and SNEGSKA (reference sequence).

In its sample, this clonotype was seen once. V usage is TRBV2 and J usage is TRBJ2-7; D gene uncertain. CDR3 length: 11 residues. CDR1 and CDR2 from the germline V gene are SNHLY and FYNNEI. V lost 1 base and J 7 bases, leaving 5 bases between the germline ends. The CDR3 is CASSEEREQYF. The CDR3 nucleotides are TGTGCCAGCAGTGAAGAACGTGAGCAGTACTTC.

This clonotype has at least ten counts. The CDR3 nucleotides are TGTGCCAGCAAACGCCTAGCGGGGGGCCCGCAGCAGTACTTC. Its protein product is CASKRLAGGPQQYF. This sequence joins TRBV12-3 or TRBV12-4 and TRBJ2-7; 11 nucleotides line up with TRBD2. V shed 7 bases and J 8 bases; nucleotides not matched to a gene: 10. CDR3 size: 14 residues.

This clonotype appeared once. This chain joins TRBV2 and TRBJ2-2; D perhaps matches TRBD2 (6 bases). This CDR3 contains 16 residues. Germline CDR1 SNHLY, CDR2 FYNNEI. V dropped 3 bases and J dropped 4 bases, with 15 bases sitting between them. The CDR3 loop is CASSDAGQYRTGELFF. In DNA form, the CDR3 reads TGTGCCAGCAGTGATGCGGGGCAGTACCGCACCGGGGAGCTGTTTTTT. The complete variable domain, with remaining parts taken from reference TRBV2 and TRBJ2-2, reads EPEVTQTPSHQVTQMGQEVILRCVPISNHLYFYWYRQILGQKVEFLVSFYNNEISEKSEIFDDQFSVERPDGSNFTLKIRSTKLEDSAMYFCASSDAGQYRTGELFFGEGSRLTVL.

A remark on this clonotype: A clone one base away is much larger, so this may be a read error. CDR3 sequence: CASSPAWVGDTQYF. CDR3 nucleotides: TGCGCCAGCAGCCCAGCGTGGGTGGGTGATACGCAGTATTTT. The chain joins TRBV5-1 to TRBJ2-3; no definite D call. CDR3 length equals 14 residues. Germline V gene sequence: CDR1 SGHRS, CDR2 YFSETQ. V shed 4 bases and J shed 6 bases, with 15 bases lying between them.

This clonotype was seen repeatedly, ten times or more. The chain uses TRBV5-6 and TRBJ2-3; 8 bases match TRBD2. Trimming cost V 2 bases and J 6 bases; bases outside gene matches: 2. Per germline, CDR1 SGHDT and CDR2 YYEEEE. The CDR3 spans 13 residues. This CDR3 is CASSLAGADTQYF. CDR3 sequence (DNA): TGTGCCAGCAGCTTAGCGGGAGCCGATACGCAGTATTTT.

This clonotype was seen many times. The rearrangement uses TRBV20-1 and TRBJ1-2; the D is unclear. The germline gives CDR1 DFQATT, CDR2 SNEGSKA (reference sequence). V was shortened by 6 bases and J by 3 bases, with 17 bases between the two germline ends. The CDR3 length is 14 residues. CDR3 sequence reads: CSASPAERDYGYTF. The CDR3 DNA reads TGCAGTGCAAGTCCGGCAGAAAGGGACTATGGCTACACCTTC.

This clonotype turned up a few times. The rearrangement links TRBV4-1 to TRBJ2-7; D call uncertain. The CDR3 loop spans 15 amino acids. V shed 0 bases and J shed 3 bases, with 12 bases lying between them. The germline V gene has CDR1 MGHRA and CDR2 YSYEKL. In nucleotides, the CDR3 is TGCGCCAGCAGCCAAGAAGAAAGACTCGGCTACGAGCAGTACTTC. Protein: CASSQEERLGYEQYF.

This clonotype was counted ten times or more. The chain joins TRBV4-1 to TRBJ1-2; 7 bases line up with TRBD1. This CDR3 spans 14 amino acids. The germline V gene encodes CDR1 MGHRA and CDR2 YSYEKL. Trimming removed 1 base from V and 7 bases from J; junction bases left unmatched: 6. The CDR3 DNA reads TGCGCCAGCAGCCAAGCCGACAGGGTTGCTGGCTACACCTTC. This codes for CASSQADRVAGYTF.

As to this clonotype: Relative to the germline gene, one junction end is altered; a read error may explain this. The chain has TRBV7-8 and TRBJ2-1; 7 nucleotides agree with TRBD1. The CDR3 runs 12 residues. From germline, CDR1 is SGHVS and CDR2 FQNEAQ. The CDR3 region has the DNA TGTGCCAGCAGCACCGACAGGGATGAGCAGATCTTC. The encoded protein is CASSTDRDEQIF. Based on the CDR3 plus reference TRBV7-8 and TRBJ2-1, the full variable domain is GAGVSQSPRYKVAKRGQDVALRCDPISGHVSLFWYQQALGQGPEFLTYFQNEAQLDKSGLPSDRFFAERPEGSVSTLKIQRTQQEDSAVYLCASSTDRDEQIFGPGTRLTVL.

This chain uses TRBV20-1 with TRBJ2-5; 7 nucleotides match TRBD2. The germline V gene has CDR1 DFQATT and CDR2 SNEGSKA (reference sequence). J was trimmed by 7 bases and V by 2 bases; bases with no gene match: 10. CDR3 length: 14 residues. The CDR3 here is CSARNPGEGGTQYF. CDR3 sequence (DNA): TGCAGTGCTAGAAATCCTGGGGAGGGTGGGACCCAGTACTTC.

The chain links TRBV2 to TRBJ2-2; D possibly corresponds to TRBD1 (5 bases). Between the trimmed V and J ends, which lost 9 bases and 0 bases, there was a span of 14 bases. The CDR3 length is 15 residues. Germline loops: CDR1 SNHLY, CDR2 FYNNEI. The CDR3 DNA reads TGTGCCAGTACGGACACCTACGCGAACACCGGGGAGCTGTTTTTT. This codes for CASTDTYANTGELFF.

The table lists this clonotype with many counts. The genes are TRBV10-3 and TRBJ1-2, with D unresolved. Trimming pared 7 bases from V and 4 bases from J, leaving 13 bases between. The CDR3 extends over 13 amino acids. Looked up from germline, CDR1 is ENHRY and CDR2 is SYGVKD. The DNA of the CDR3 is TGTGCCATCATGGCTGGGTCGGCCTATGGCTACACCTTC. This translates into CAIMAGSAYGYTF.

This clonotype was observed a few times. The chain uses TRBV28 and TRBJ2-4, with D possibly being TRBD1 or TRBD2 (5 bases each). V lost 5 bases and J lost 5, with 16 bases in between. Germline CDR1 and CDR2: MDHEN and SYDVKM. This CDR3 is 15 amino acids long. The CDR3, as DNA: TGTGCCAGCAGTCCCCCACCGGGACCCCAAAACATTCAGTACTTC. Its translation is CASSPPPGPQNIQYF.

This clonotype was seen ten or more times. CDR3 amino acids: CASSQRGDVAKNIQYF. The CDR3 DNA follows: TGTGCCAGCTCACAAAGGGGGGACGTAGCCAAAAACATTCAGTACTTC. This chain connects TRBV28 to TRBJ2-4; D may match TRBD1 or TRBD2 (6 bases each). The length of the CDR3 is 16 residues. CDR1 is MDHEN and CDR2 is SYDVKM in the germline V gene. V was pared by 8 bases and J by 0 bases, with 17 bases between.

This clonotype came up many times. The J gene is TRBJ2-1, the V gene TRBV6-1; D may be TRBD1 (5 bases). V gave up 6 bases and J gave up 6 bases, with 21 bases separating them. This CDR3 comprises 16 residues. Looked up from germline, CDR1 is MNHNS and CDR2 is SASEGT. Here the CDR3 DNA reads TGTGCCAGCAGGCCCGGGCCAGGGCAGGACCGCAATGAGCAGTTCTTC. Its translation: CASRPGPGQDRNEQFF.